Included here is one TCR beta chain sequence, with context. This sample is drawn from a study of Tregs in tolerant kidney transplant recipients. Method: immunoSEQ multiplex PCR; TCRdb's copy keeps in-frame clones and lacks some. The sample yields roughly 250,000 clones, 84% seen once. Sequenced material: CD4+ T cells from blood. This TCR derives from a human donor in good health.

The CDR3 protein is CASSSDGVNTEAFF. The CDR3 nucleotides are TGTGCCAGCAGCTCCGACGGGGTGAACACTGAAGCTTTCTTT. This chain uses TRBV11-3 with TRBJ1-1; D ambiguous. The CDR3 length is 14 residues. Deletions cut 4 bases from V and 0 bases from J, with 9 bases between. Germline V gene data show CDR1 as SGHNT and CDR2 as YENEEA.